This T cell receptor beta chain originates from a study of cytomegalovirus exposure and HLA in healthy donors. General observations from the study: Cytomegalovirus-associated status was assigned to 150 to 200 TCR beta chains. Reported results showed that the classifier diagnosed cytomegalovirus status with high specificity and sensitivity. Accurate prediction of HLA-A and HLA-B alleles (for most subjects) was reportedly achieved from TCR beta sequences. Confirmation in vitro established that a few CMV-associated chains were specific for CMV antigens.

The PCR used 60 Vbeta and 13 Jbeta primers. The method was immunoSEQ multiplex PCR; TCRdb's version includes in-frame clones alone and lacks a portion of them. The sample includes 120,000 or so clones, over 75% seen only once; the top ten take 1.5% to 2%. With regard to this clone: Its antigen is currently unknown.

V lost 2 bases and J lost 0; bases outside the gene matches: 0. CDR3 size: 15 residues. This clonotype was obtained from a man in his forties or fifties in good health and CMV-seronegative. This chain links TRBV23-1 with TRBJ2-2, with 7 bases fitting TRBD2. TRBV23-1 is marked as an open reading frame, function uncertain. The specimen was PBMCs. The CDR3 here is CASSQLAANTGELFF. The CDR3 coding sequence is TGCGCCAGCAGTCAACTAGCGGCGAACACCGGGGAGCTGTTTTTT.